The entry that follows covers one T cell receptor beta chain sequence. The antigen remains undetermined. Assay used: immunoSEQ multiplex PCR; TCRdb lists only in-frame clones, some missing. The sample has tens of thousands of clones; about 92% are singletons. Over chemoradiotherapy, repertoires were sampled more than once. The CDR3 is 15 residues long. J gave up 4 bases and V 4 bases, and 4 bases lay outside the gene matches. CDR1 and CDR2 from the germline V gene are ENHRY and SYGVKD. These data are taken from a study of chemoradiotherapy in HPV16-positive cancers. Overall study findings and caveats: HPV-responsive T-cell expansion during chemoradiotherapy was linked to improved recurrence-free survival in HPV16-positive patients.

The sample here was blood, taken from a patient who underwent chemoradiotherapy. The sequence was collected from a human donor with HPV-associated anogenital cancer. The chain carries TRBV10-3 and TRBJ1-4; 9 nucleotides line up with TRBD1. The CDR3 is CAISAQGQGNEKLFF. The DNA of the CDR3 is TGTGCCATCAGTGCCCAGGGACAGGGTAATGAAAAACTGTTTTTT.